Described below is a single T cell receptor delta chain sequence and its context. The TCRdb protein comes from a much larger clone and disagrees with this DNA's translation at residue 12, likely due to a read error; the protein given here is derived from the DNA. Unmatched junction bases numbered 15, after V lost 7 bases and J lost 10 bases. The germline CDR1 and CDR2 sequences are GEAIGNYY and EKD. This CDR3 has 15 amino acids. The data are from a study of γδ T cells in repeated Plasmodium falciparum infection. For the study at large: Malian samples came from no-transmission periods or across acute febrile malaria episodes.

Flow sorting of PBMC yielded separate Vgamma9/Vdelta2+ and Vdelta2-negative gammadelta T cell populations for bulk repertoire analysis. TCRdb called clones from the multiplex PCR reads again using CATT. The data show some 51,000 delta-chain clones, 1.5% to 2% seen once. The sequence derives from a pool of human donors (malaria-infected and uninfected, not separated). The chain uses TRDV2 and TRDJ1; 12 positions agree with TRDD3. TCRdb records no J gene; here it was assigned by comparing the DNA to germline. Sample: gamma-delta T cells from blood. CDR3 nucleotide sequence: TGTGCCTGGGCTACTGGGGGATACTATGGGAATAGACTCATCTTT. As protein: CAWATGGYYGNRLIF.